Following are 25 T cell receptor beta chains from one sample sequenced in a study of T-cell memory formation after mild COVID-19. MiXCR was run by TCRdb on the 5' RACE reads, yielding one entry per CDR3 protein. The sample shows 200,000 to 300,000 distinct CDR3 sequences, 16% of them seen only once. Material: PBMCs or a T cell subset sorted from them (not recorded which). The receptors come from a man aged 18 to 29 who had mild COVID-19 (a few samples of this study predate the infection). Cell type and time point are not known.

This clonotype was seen more than once but under ten times. The V call is TRBV2, the J call TRBJ2-1, with 9 positions matching TRBD2. From germline, CDR1 is SNHLY and CDR2 FYNNEI. With 7 bases clipped from V and 2 bases from J, the junction kept 12 bases outside the gene matches. The CDR3 is made up of 17 amino acids. In DNA form, the CDR3 reads TGTGCCAGCACCAGCGGGGGGAATCTGGTTCCCTACAATGAGCAGTTCTTC. This gives the protein CASTSGGNLVPYNEQFF.

The V and J genes are TRBV12-3 or TRBV12-4 and TRBJ1-3; TRBD1 is a possible D gene (5 bases). The CDR3 length is 14 residues. The V end was cut by 3 bases, the J end by 2 bases, with 8 bases between. The CDR3, as DNA: TGTGCCAGCAGTTTCGCGGGGCCTGGAAACACCATATATTTT. This encodes CASSFAGPGNTIYF.

V and J are TRBV4-2 and TRBJ2-5, with 7 bases fitting TRBD2. Looked up from germline, CDR1 is LGHNA and CDR2 is YNFKEQ. CDR3 length: 14 amino acids. The J segment lost 5 bases and the V segment lost 1 base, leaving 4 bases of the junction unmatched. DNA for the CDR3: TGTGCCAGCAGCCAAGTCCCTAGCGGTGAGACCCAGTACTTC. Protein: CASSQVPSGETQYF.

This CDR3 reads CATSDPNTEAFF. CDR3 DNA: TGTGCCACCAGTGATCCGAACACTGAAGCTTTCTTT. The chain recombines TRBV24-1 with TRBJ1-1; D is uncertain. V lost 3 bases to trimming and J lost 1 base, with 2 bases between them. This CDR3 region has 12 residues. Per the germline V gene, CDR1 is KGHDR and CDR2 is SFDVKD.

A few counts support this clonotype. The chain is built from TRBV3-1 and TRBJ1-1, with D possibly TRBD1 on 6 matching bases. Germline CDR1 reads LGHDT; CDR2 reads YNNKEL (reference sequence). CDR3 size: 13 residues. V shed 6 bases and J shed 6 bases, with 14 bases lying between them. The CDR3 reads CASSDGGGAEAFF. The CDR3 coding sequence is TGTGCCAGCAGTGACGGAGGGGGGGCTGAAGCTTTCTTT.

This clonotype was seen repeatedly, ten times or more. V gene TRBV6-2 or TRBV6-3 combines with J gene TRBJ2-7; D assignment may be TRBD1 or TRBD2 (5 bases each). The CDR3 loop spans 14 amino acids. Germline-derived CDR1 and CDR2 are MNHEY and SVGEGT. Trimming removed 8 bases at V and 0 bases at J, with 14 bases between. The CDR3 coding sequence is TGTGCCAGCGGTCCTGTGGGGACCTCCTACGAGCAGTACTTC. Its protein product is CASGPVGTSYEQYF.

The chain uses TRBV5-6 and TRBJ1-2; D may be TRBD1 (5 bases). CDR1 SGHDT and CDR2 YYEEEE come from the germline V gene. This CDR3 has 12 amino acids. V gave up 6 bases and J gave up 3 bases, with 9 bases separating them. CDR3 residues: CASTRDYYGYTF. CDR3 nucleotides: TGTGCCAGCACCAGGGACTACTATGGCTACACCTTC. The full variable domain, its missing parts supplied by reference TRBV5-6 and TRBJ1-2, is DAGVTQSPTHLIKTRGQQVTLRCSPKSGHDTVSWYQQALGQGPQFIFQYYEEEERQRGNFPDRFSGHQFPNYSSELNVNALLLGDSALYLCASTRDYYGYTFGSGTRLTVV.

This chain uses TRBV9 with TRBJ2-7; 9 bases fit TRBD1. The germline gives CDR1 SGDLS, CDR2 YYNGEE. The CDR3 is made up of 13 amino acids. The J segment lost 6 bases and the V segment lost 4 bases, leaving 5 bases of the junction unmatched. CDR3: CASSRGTGSEQYV. The CDR3 nucleotides read TGTGCCAGCAGCAGGGGGACAGGGAGCGAGCAGTACGTC.

The V gene is TRBV5-1, the J gene TRBJ2-7; 9 bases align to TRBD1. V dropped 5 bases and J dropped 1; count of bases not matched to a gene: 7. This CDR3 contains 15 residues. Germline CDR1 reads SGHRS; CDR2 reads YFSETQ. The CDR3 DNA follows: TGCGCCAGCAGGACCATTGGGACAGGGTCCTACGAGCAGTACTTC. Translated, it gives CASRTIGTGSYEQYF.

The table lists this clonotype with a few counts. The chain couples TRBV6-5 to TRBJ1-6, with 10 bases fitting TRBD1. With V trimmed by 8 bases and J by 10 bases, 8 bases remained unmatched. Germline CDR1 and CDR2: MNHEY and SVGAGI. The CDR3 consists of 14 residues. The CDR3 nucleotides are TGTGCCAGCGCGGGGACAGGGGTCGGCTCACCCCTCCACTTT. Protein product: CASAGTGVGSPLHF.

The chain has TRBV29-1 and TRBJ1-1; D call uncertain. The CDR3 spans 12 residues. Between the trimmed V and J ends, which lost 0 bases and 4 bases, there was a span of 6 bases. Looked up from germline, CDR1 is SQVTM and CDR2 is ANQGSEA. The DNA of the CDR3 is TGCAGCGTTGAAGATTTTCCCACTGAAGCTTTCTTT. As protein: CSVEDFPTEAFF.

Note on this clonotype: No DNA is shown, since the ends of the CDR3 on it are uncertain; the CDR3 is the one TCRdb lists. The V call is TRBV9, the J call TRBJ2-1; the table assigns TRBD1, which was not confirmed against the DNA. Germline V gene data show CDR1 as SGDLS and CDR2 as YYNGEE. The CDR3 sequence runs 14 residues, both termini included. The CDR3 here is CASSVVGPGNEQFF.

The chain employs TRBV7-2 and TRBJ2-6; no clear D. Germline CDR1 SGHTA, CDR2 FQGNSA. This CDR3 contains 15 residues. Trimming removed 3 bases at V and 0 bases at J, with 6 bases between. The CDR3 DNA follows: TGTGCCAGCAGCTTGTTGCACTCTGGGGCCAACGTCCTGACTTTC. This sequence encodes CASSLLHSGANVLTF.

This clonotype was counted a few times. CDR3: CASTEGPSADTQYF. In nucleotides, the CDR3 is TGTGCCAGCACCGAGGGGCCGTCCGCAGATACGCAGTATTTT. The chain recombines TRBV4-2 with TRBJ2-3; either TRBD1 or TRBD2 may supply D (5 bases each). The V end was cut by 7 bases, the J end by 4 bases, with 15 bases between. Germline loops: CDR1 LGHNA, CDR2 YNFKEQ. The CDR3 consists of 14 residues.

This clonotype was detected ten times or more. V usage is TRBV6-5 and J usage is TRBJ1-6, with D maybe TRBD1 (5 bases). This CDR3 contains 15 residues. Between the trimmed V and J ends, which lost 5 bases and 10 bases, there was a span of 18 bases. The germline gives CDR1 MNHEY, CDR2 SVGAGI. The CDR3 sequence: CASSRGGTGGSPLHF. The CDR3 nucleotides read TGTGCCAGCAGTCGCGGGGGGACGGGTGGATCACCCCTCCACTTT.

This clonotype was recorded many times. The rearrangement joins TRBV15 to TRBJ2-1; 7 nucleotides align to TRBD2. The CDR3 runs 17 residues. The germline gives CDR1 LNHNV, CDR2 YYDKDF (reference sequence). V lost 5 bases and J lost 0; bases outside the gene matches: 10. The CDR3 bases are TGTGCCACCAGCGGAGGACTAGGCGGTAGCTCCTACAATGAGCAGTTCTTC. Its protein product is CATSGGLGGSSYNEQFF.

J is TRBJ1-2 and V is TRBV6-5, with D tentatively TRBD1 (6 bases). CDR1 MNHEY and CDR2 SVGAGI come from the germline V gene. V lost 8 bases, J lost 0 bases, and 7 bases lay in between. The CDR3 spans 12 residues. This CDR3 is CASHRANYGYTF. DNA of the CDR3: TGTGCCAGCCACAGGGCTAACTATGGCTACACCTTC.

This clonotype has only a few counts. CDR3 coding DNA: TGCGCCAGCAGCGCGGGATTGCTGGGTCAGCCCCAGCATTTT. Protein product: CASSAGLLGQPQHF. The chain is built from TRBV5-1 and TRBJ1-5; D unresolved. The CDR3 is made up of 14 amino acids. Germline CDR1 reads SGHRS; CDR2 reads YFSETQ. The V end was cut by 4 bases, the J end by 6 bases, with 14 bases between.

The rearrangement links TRBV9 to TRBJ2-2, with D possibly TRBD1 on 6 matching bases. The germline V and J ends were trimmed by 4 bases and 6 bases, with 13 bases remaining between them. Germline CDR1 and CDR2: SGDLS and YYNGEE. The CDR3 totals 14 residues. DNA for the CDR3: TGTGCCAGCAGCTTAAGGACAGTCCCCGGGGAGCTGTTTTTT. It codes for CASSLRTVPGELFF.

This clonotype was observed a few times. V and J are TRBV29-1 and TRBJ2-3; D remains unclear. Trimming removed 1 base at V and 0 bases at J, with 17 bases between. The germline CDR1 and CDR2 sequences are SQVTM and ANQGSEA. CDR3 length: 17 amino acids. CDR3 loop: CSVEVALKATSTDTQYF. DNA for the CDR3: TGCAGCGTTGAAGTCGCCTTAAAGGCTACTAGCACAGATACGCAGTATTTT.

This clonotype turned up a few times. This chain connects TRBV6-4 to TRBJ2-4, with D perhaps TRBD1 (6 bases). Looked up from germline, CDR1 is MRHNA and CDR2 is SNTAGT. The CDR3 is 11 amino acids. V shed 8 bases and J shed 10 bases, with 12 bases lying between them. CDR3 sequence: CASVGGRIQYF. CDR3 sequence (DNA): TGTGCCAGCGTAGGGGGACGGATTCAGTACTTC.

This clonotype was detected only a few times. V is TRBV12-3 or TRBV12-4 and J is TRBJ1-5; D is uncertain. This CDR3 comprises 15 residues. Between the trimmed V and J ends, which lost 6 bases and 0 bases, there was a span of 12 bases. CDR3 nucleotides: TGTGCCAGCAGCTCCCAAGATTATAGCAATCAGCCCCAGCATTTT. Translating gives CASSSQDYSNQPQHF.

CDR3 coding DNA: TGTGCCAGCAGCTTAGCGGTCAGAGCAGATACGCAGTATTTT. Translated, it gives CASSLAVRADTQYF. The chain is built from TRBV7-2 and TRBJ2-3; D is unclear. V lost 0 bases to trimming and J lost 4 bases, with 8 bases between them. Germline V gene lookup returns CDR1 SGHTA and CDR2 FQGNSA. The CDR3 extends over 14 amino acids.

The rearrangement joins TRBV6-1 to TRBJ2-7; the D gene could be TRBD1 or TRBD2 (5 bases each). The germline gives CDR1 MNHNS, CDR2 SASEGT. This CDR3 has 14 residues. CDR3 region: CAGGGMLTSYEQYF. CDR3 coding DNA: TGTGCAGGTGGGGGAATGCTCACATCCTACGAGCAGTACTTC.

The chain joins TRBV11-2 to TRBJ2-7, with 10 bases identical to TRBD2. There are 14 residues in the CDR3. Germline assignment: CDR1 SGHAT and CDR2 FQNNGV. V shed 8 bases, J shed 0 bases, and the junction held 4 bases outside the gene matches. This chain's CDR3 is CASRSGGSSYEQYF. CDR3 in DNA: TGTGCCAGCCGTAGCGGGGGGAGCTCCTACGAGCAGTACTTC.